A single TCR beta chain is shown here with its context. This CDR3 comprises 15 residues. Trimming cost V 2 bases and J 2 bases, with 7 bases left between them. The data originate from a study of Graves' ophthalmopathy and Graves' hyperthyroidism. The authors amplified TCR beta CDR3 regions from RNA transcripts. A first-round RT-PCR used HTBI primers, followed by a second-round multiplex PCR. TCRdb re-called the multiplex PCR reads with MiXCR, one entry per CDR3 protein. The table lists approximately 160,000 distinct CDR3 sequences, 39% of them singletons, with 8% to 10% in the top ten. The receptor comes from a young man with Graves' ophthalmopathy. V and J are TRBV12-3 or TRBV12-4 and TRBJ2-6; D possibly corresponds to TRBD2 (5 bases). Material for sequencing was peripheral blood. The CDR3 is CASSLTRAGANVLTF. In DNA form, the CDR3 reads TGTGCCAGCAGTTTAACTAGGGCTGGGGCCAACGTCCTGACTTTC.